This T cell receptor beta chain came from a study of blood T cell repertoires in COVID-19. Overall study: Acute and convalescent COVID-19 specimens originated in the United States, Italy and Spain.

Generated by immunoSEQ multiplex PCR, the TCRdb table keeps only in-frame clones and is missing some. The table records some 130,000 clones, 85% to 90% of them present only once. The germline V and J ends were trimmed by 5 bases and 0 bases, with 5 bases remaining between them. CDR1 SQVTM and CDR2 ANQGSEA come from the germline V gene. This CDR3 has 13 amino acids. The sample consisted of peripheral blood. The gene calls are TRBV29-1 and TRBJ2-6, with unresolved D. This TCR came from a man between 65 and 85 years old with active COVID-19. The CDR3 loop reads CSVTPSGANVLTF. As DNA, the CDR3 is TGCAGCGTTACTCCCTCTGGGGCCAACGTCCTGACTTTC.